In this sample, the clone carrying this T cell receptor beta chain turned up a few times. Its antigen is as yet unknown. In germline, CDR1 is SGHVS, CDR2 FNYEAQ. Trimming stripped 5 bases from V and 7 bases from J, with 14 bases between. The CDR3 length is 13 residues. The data stem from a study of T cell repertoires in cytomegalovirus infection. Across the study: The study used recently identified HLA-C-restricted and well-studied HLA-B-restricted CMV epitopes. TCR beta signatures that were public indicated CMV infection and matching HLA type.

TCRdb re-called the reads through MiXCR, storing one row per CDR3 protein. Seen here are some 700,000 distinct CDR3 sequences, approximately 33% observed once, and the top ten hold 15% to 20%. Findings and limits, study-wide: The ex vivo response was dominated by HLA-C-restricted CMV-specific TCR beta clonotypes. Frequencies of public TCR beta families were cumulated, and this identified carriers of CMV plus the relevant HLA.

The sample in question was cultured PBMCs, obtained from culture after CMV antigen stimulation. The origin of this receptor is a human donor in good health (CMV status not recorded). Some clones in this sample may be carry-over from other donors' samples. The J gene is TRBJ2-5, the V gene TRBV7-6; tentatively, D is TRBD1 or TRBD2 (5 bases each). The CDR3, as DNA: TGTGCCAGCAGCCGTACTGGGGGAGCGACCCAGTACTTC. Protein product: CASSRTGGATQYF.